This T cell receptor (beta chain) is from a study of CD8+CD57+ T cells in acquired aplastic anemia. Study background: On average, sorted CD4+ and CD8+ cells gave 3 to 4 ug of DNA. Researchers reported that healthy donors averaged around 10 million reads for CD4+ cells.

Germline CDR1 and CDR2: MNHEY and SMNVEV (reference sequence). The CDR3 extends over 16 amino acids. The J segment lost 4 bases and the V segment lost 3 bases, leaving 8 bases of the junction unmatched. Profiling of TCR beta VDJ combinations and CDR3 sequences used genomic DNA as template. TCRdb reanalysed the reads using MiXCR and keeps one entry per CDR3 protein. The repertoire holds 200,000 to 250,000 distinct CDR3 sequences, roughly 35% seen once, with 0.95% to 1.3% in the top ten. Study conclusions and caveats: Controls did not differ significantly from patients in CD8+ Simpson's diversity.

In the case of this clonotype: Its target is not known.

The specimen sequenced was sorted CD4+, CD8+, or CD8+CD57+ T cells (not recorded which) from PBMCs. This TCR was recovered from a human donor in good health, serving as a control. J is TRBJ2-3 and V is TRBV27; 9 bases are shared with TRBD2. CDR3 sequence: CASSFWRGGHADTQYF. The CDR3 DNA follows: TGTGCCAGCAGTTTTTGGCGGGGGGGGCACGCAGATACGCAGTATTTT.